Shown below are 18 T cell receptor beta chains from a single sample sequenced in a study of cytomegalovirus exposure and HLA in healthy donors. The primer mix had 60 Vbeta and 13 Jbeta primers. Clones were sequenced by immunoSEQ multiplex PCR, and TCRdb holds only the in-frame ones, with some missing. The repertoire holds 150,000 to 200,000 clones, with around 78% as singletons. Material for sequencing was PBMCs. The receptors stem from a middle-aged man in good health and CMV-seronegative.

In this sample, this clone turned up a few times. This chain uses TRBV11-1 with TRBJ2-2, with TRBD2 matching over 7 bases. CDR3 size: 17 residues. J lost 6 bases, V lost 1 base, and 11 bases had no gene match. Germline CDR1 SGHAT, CDR2 FQDESV (reference sequence). The CDR3 bases are TGTGCCAGCAGCTTAGGAAGAAAGCGGGATTTGCCCGGGGAGCTGTTTTTT. It is translated as CASSLGRKRDLPGELFF. Full variable domain (missing parts from reference TRBV11-1 and TRBJ2-2): EAEVAQSPRYKITEKSQAVAFWCDPISGHATLYWYRQILGQGPELLVQFQDESVVDDSQLPKDRFSAERLKGVDSTLKIQPAELGDSAMYLCASSLGRKRDLPGELFFGEGSRLTVL.

This chain connects TRBV10-3 to TRBJ2-7; TRBD1 matches at 8 bases. This CDR3 spans 13 amino acids. J gave up 4 bases and V 6 bases, and 5 bases lay outside the gene matches. The germline gives CDR1 ENHRY, CDR2 SYGVKD. CDR3 region: CAIRADREYEQYV. DNA for the CDR3: TGTGCCATCAGAGCGGACAGGGAGTACGAGCAGTACGTC.

This rearrangement joins TRBV7-3 to TRBJ2-2; 10 bases agree with TRBD2. V gave up 6 bases and J gave up 4 bases; unmatched junction bases: 5. The CDR3 totals 15 residues. CDR1 is SGHTA and CDR2 is FQGTGA in the germline V gene. The CDR3 is CASSRTSGPTGELFF. The CDR3 bases are TGTGCCAGCAGTCGGACTAGCGGACCCACCGGGGAGCTGTTTTTT.

The V gene is TRBV29-1, the J gene TRBJ2-2; no definite D call. In germline, CDR1 is SQVTM, CDR2 ANQGSEA. The length of the CDR3 is 12 residues. V was clipped by 7 bases and J by 6 bases, with 12 bases between them. This CDR3 reads CSARRQAGELFF. CDR3 bases: TGCAGCGCCCGCAGGCAGGCCGGGGAGCTGTTTTTT.

The genes are TRBV28 and TRBJ1-2; D perhaps matches TRBD1 (6 bases). The CDR3 extends over 16 amino acids. From germline, CDR1 is MDHEN and CDR2 SYDVKM. Trimming took off 8 bases at V and 0 bases at J, with 19 bases between the two ends. The CDR3 nucleotides are TGTGCCAGCTCTTTACCCGGGACAACCGCTAACTATGGCTACACCTTC. This translates into CASSLPGTTANYGYTF.

The gene calls are TRBV9 and TRBJ1-1; D not certain. The CDR3 has 15 residues. The germline V gene encodes CDR1 SGDLS and CDR2 YYNGEE. The ends were cut back, 0 bases at V and 3 bases at J, with 12 bases in the middle. CDR3 loop: CASSVDRGRDTEAFF. CDR3 nucleotides: TGTGCCAGCAGCGTAGACCGGGGTCGGGACACTGAAGCTTTCTTT.

The chain links TRBV5-4 to TRBJ1-2; 7 bases line up with TRBD1. Germline V gene lookup returns CDR1 SGHNT and CDR2 YYREEE (reference sequence). With V trimmed by 3 bases and J by 0 bases, 14 bases remained unmatched. The CDR3 is 18 residues long. The DNA of the CDR3 is TGTGCCAGCAGCTCCCCCTATCGATCAGGGGGTTCTAACTATGGCTACACCTTC. Amino acid sequence: CASSSPYRSGGSNYGYTF.

The CDR3 here is CASSVGGGTGDGYTF. The CDR3 DNA is TGTGCCAGCAGCGTTGGTGGGGGCACGGGTGATGGCTACACCTTC. The rearrangement uses TRBV9 and TRBJ1-2; D perhaps matches TRBD1 (6 bases). V lost 2 bases to trimming and J lost 6 bases, with 17 bases between them. The CDR3 runs to 15 residues. CDR1 is SGDLS and CDR2 is YYNGEE in the germline V gene.

The CDR3 loop is CASSQGGGRGQPQHF. CDR3 DNA sequence: TGTGCCAGCAGCCAAGGGGGGGGCCGGGGGCAGCCCCAGCATTTT. V usage is TRBV9 and J usage is TRBJ1-5; perhaps TRBD1 as D (6 bases). Germline loops: CDR1 SGDLS, CDR2 YYNGEE. V was clipped by 4 bases and J by 7 bases, with 18 bases between them. The CDR3 covers 15 residues.

This clone was counted a single time. A junction boundary mismatches the germline segment, possibly from a read error. The chain carries TRBV7-9 and TRBJ2-2, with D perhaps matching TRBD1 or TRBD2 (5 bases each). The CDR3 spans 16 residues. CDR1 is SEHNR, CDR2 FQNEAQ, per germline (reference sequence). The CDR3 DNA reads as TGTTCCAGCAGCTTAGCGCTGGCAGGGCAGACCGGGGAGCTGTTTTTT. It encodes CSSSLALAGQTGELFF.

The rearrangement links TRBV7-6 to TRBJ1-1; D may be TRBD1 (6 bases). V was shortened by 6 bases and J by 2 bases, with 7 bases between the two germline ends. Germline V gene lookup returns CDR1 SGHVS and CDR2 FNYEAQ. The CDR3 runs 12 residues. The CDR3 coding sequence is TGTGCCAGCAGACAGGGAAACACTGAAGCTTTCTTT. Protein sequence: CASRQGNTEAFF.

The chain is built from TRBV7-2 and TRBJ2-7; 16 bases are a match to TRBD2. The V segment lost 5 bases and the J segment 6 bases; nucleotides outside the gene matches: 13. From germline, CDR1 is SGHTA and CDR2 FQGNSA. This CDR3 is built from 18 residues. In DNA form, the CDR3 reads TGTGCCAGCAGCCGGGGACTAGCGGGAGGGCCCGGCGAGTCCGAGCAGTACGTC. Translation: CASSRGLAGGPGESEQYV.

The chain is built from TRBV10-2 and TRBJ1-5; D is uncertain. V was trimmed by 2 bases and J by 6 bases, leaving 14 bases between them. Germline V gene sequence: CDR1 WSHSY, CDR2 SAAADI. The CDR3 is 15 residues long. This CDR3 reads CASSEARRSSQPQHF. The CDR3 nucleotides are TGCGCCAGCAGTGAGGCGCGCCGATCAAGTCAGCCCCAGCATTTT.

This sequence joins TRBV5-1 and TRBJ2-7; possibly TRBD1 for D (6 bases). This CDR3 contains 13 residues. V shed 4 bases and J shed 3 bases, with 11 bases lying between them. Looked up from germline, CDR1 is SGHRS and CDR2 is YFSETQ. The CDR3 loop reads CASSQATGYEQYF. The CDR3 nucleotides read TGCGCCAGCAGCCAAGCGACAGGCTACGAGCAGTACTTC. Combining the CDR3 with reference TRBV5-1 and TRBJ2-7 gives the whole variable domain KAGVTQTPRYLIKTRGQQVTLSCSPISGHRSVSWYQQTPGQGLQFLFEYFSETQRNKGNFPGRFSGRQFSNSRSEMNVSTLELGDSALYLCASSQATGYEQYFGPGTRLTVT.

The gene calls are TRBV7-3 and TRBJ1-5; D is uncertain. CDR1 and CDR2 (germline): SGHTA, FQGTGA. CDR3 length: 13 residues. Trimming cost V 3 bases and J 7 bases, with 10 bases left between them. CDR3: CASSFGEDQPQHF. DNA for the CDR3: TGTGCCAGCAGCTTCGGGGAGGACCAGCCCCAGCATTTT.

The chain recombines TRBV19 with TRBJ1-4; TRBD1 aligns across 8 bases. Germline values: CDR1 LNHDA, CDR2 SQIVND (reference sequence). The CDR3 spans 17 residues. The junction had 10 bases not matched to a gene; V was cut back by 5 bases and J by 2 bases. CDR3 sequence reads: CASSGSGTGLTNEKLFF. CDR3 nucleotides: TGTGCCAGTAGTGGCTCCGGGACAGGCCTTACTAATGAAAAACTGTTTTTT.

V and J are TRBV7-2 and TRBJ2-5; D is perhaps TRBD1 (7 bases). The length of the CDR3 is 15 residues. The ends were cut back, 2 bases at V and 5 bases at J, with 15 bases in the middle. The V gene's germline CDR1 is SGHTA and CDR2 FQGNSA. CDR3: CASSLLGGRGETQYF. CDR3 nucleotide sequence: TGTGCCAGCAGCTTATTGGGGGGCAGGGGGGAGACCCAGTACTTC.

CDR3 sequence: CASSALPSPNEQFF. In nucleotides, the CDR3 is TGTGCCAGCAGCGCCCTCCCGAGCCCAAATGAGCAGTTCTTC. The chain has TRBV9 and TRBJ2-1; D is unresolved. Trimming pared 3 bases from V and 7 bases from J, leaving 14 bases between. Germline lookup yields CDR1 SGDLS and CDR2 YYNGEE. This CDR3 is 14 amino acids long.